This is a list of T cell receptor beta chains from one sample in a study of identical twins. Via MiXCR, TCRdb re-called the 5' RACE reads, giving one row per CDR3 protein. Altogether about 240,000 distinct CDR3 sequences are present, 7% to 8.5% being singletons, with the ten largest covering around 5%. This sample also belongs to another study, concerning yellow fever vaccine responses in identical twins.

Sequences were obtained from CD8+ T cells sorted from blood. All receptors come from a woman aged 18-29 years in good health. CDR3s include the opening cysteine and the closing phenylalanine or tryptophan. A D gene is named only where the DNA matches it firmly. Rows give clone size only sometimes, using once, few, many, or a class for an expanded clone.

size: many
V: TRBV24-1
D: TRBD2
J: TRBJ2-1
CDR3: CATSDLGSRGENNEQFF
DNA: TGTGCCACCAGTGATTTAGGCTCGCGGGGGGAAAACAATGAGCAGTTCTTC

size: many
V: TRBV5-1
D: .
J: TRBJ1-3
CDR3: CASSTSPDLLGNTIYF
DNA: TGCGCCAGCAGCACCAGTCCGGACCTTCTCGGAAACACCATATATTTT

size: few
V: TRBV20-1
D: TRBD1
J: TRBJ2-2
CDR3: CSARDLGQANTGELFF
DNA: TGCAGTGCTAGAGATCTGGGACAGGCGAACACCGGGGAGCTGTTTTTT

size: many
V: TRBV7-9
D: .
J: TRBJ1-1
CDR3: CASTLGSSEAFF
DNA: TGTGCCAGCACGTTGGGGAGCTCTGAAGCTTTCTTT

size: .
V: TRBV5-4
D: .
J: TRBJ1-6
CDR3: CASSLGTRNNSPLHF
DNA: TGTGCCAGCAGCTTGGGGACACGGAATAATTCACCCCTCCACTTT

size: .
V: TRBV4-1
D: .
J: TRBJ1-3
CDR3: CASSQEGGGRADTIYF
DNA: TGCGCCAGCAGCCAAGAGGGGGGGGGCAGGGCGGACACCATATATTTT

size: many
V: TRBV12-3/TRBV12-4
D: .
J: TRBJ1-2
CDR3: CASSPTGSGGYTF
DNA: TGTGCCAGCAGTCCTACAGGTTCCGGTGGCTACACCTTC

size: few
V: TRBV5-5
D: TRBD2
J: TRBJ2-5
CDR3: CASSDGAGTQETQYF
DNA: TGTGCCAGCAGCGACGGAGCGGGGACCCAAGAGACCCAGTACTTC

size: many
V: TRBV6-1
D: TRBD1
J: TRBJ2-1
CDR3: CASSTGTGYNEQFF
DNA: TGTGCCAGCAGTACAGGGACAGGGTACAATGAGCAGTTCTTC

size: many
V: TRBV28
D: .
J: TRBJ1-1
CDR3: CAIVNTEAFF
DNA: TGTGCCATCGTCAACACTGAAGCTTTCTTT

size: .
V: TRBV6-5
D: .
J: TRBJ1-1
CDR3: CASSYSNFLSTEAFF
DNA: TGTGCCAGCAGTTACTCGAATTTCTTGAGCACTGAAGCTTTCTTT

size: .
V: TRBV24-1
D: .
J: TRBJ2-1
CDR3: CATSGQAGYNEQFF
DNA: TGTGCCACCAGCGGACAGGCGGGATACAATGAGCAGTTCTTC

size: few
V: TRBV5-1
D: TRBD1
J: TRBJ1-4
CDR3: CASSYDRANEKLFF
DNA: TGCGCCAGCAGCTACGACAGGGCAAACGAAAAACTGTTTTTT

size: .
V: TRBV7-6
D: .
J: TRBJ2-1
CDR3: CASSLRARQSSYNEQFF
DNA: TGTGCCAGCAGCTTAAGGGCTAGGCAAAGCTCCTACAATGAGCAGTTCTTC

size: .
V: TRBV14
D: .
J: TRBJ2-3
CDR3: CASSQFDTQYF
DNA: TGTGCCAGCAGCCAATTCGACACGCAGTATTTT

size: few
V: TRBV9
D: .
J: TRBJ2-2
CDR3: CASRTANTGELFF
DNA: TGTGCCAGCAGGACGGCGAACACCGGGGAGCTGTTTTTT

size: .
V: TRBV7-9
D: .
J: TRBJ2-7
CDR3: CASSLSHGDYRSHEQYF
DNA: TGTGCCAGCAGCCTATCGCACGGGGATTACCGGAGCCACGAGCAGTACTTC

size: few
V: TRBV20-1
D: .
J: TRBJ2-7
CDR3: CSARETMTTYEQYF
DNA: TGCAGTGCTAGAGAAACGATGACCACCTACGAGCAGTACTTC

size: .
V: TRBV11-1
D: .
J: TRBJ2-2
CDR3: CASSLSGGNTGELFF
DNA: TGTGCCAGCAGCTTGTCGGGGGGCAACACCGGGGAGCTGTTTTTT

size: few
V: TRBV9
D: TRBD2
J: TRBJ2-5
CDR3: CASSAGTSGGETQYF
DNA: TGTGCCAGCAGCGCCGGGACTAGCGGCGGAGAGACCCAGTACTTC

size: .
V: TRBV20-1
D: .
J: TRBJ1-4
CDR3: CSARQGLREKLFF
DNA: TGCAGTGCTAGACAGGGCCTAAGGGAAAAACTGTTTTTT

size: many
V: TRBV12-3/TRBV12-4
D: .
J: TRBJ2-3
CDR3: CASSLEIPDTQYF
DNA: TGTGCCAGCAGTTTAGAGATTCCCGATACGCAGTATTTT

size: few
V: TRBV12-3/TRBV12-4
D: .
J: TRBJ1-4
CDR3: CASSFGGAGEKLFF
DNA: TGTGCCAGCAGTTTTGGGGGGGCCGGTGAAAAACTGTTTTTT

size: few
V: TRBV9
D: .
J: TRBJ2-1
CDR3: CASSVFDRGEQFF
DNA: TGTGCCAGCAGCGTTTTTGACCGGGGGGAGCAGTTCTTC

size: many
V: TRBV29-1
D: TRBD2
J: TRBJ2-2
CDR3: CSVGLADKTGELFF
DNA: TGCAGCGTTGGCCTAGCGGATAAAACCGGGGAGCTGTTTTTT

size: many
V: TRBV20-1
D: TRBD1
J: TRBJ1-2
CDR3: CSASADRGDGYTF
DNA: TGCAGTGCCAGCGCCGACAGGGGTGATGGCTACACCTTC

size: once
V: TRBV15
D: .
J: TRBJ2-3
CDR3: CATSRSDTQYF
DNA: TGTGCCACCAGCAGGTCAGATACGCAGTATTTT

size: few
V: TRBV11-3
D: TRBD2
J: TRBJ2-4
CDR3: CASSSGLGLAGNIQYF
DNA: TGTGCCAGCAGCTCAGGACTGGGACTAGCGGGGAACATTCAGTACTTC

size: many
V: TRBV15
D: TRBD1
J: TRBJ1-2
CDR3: CATSRDRGQGNGYTF
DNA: TGTGCCACCAGCAGAGATAGGGGACAGGGGAATGGCTACACCTTC

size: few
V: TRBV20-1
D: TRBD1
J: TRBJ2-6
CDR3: CSVKDRADGANVLTF
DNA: TGCAGTGTTAAAGACAGGGCGGATGGGGCCAACGTCCTGACTTTC

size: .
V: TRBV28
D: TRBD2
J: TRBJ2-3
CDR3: CASSRPTSGVTDTQYF
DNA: TGTGCCAGCAGCCGCCCGACTAGCGGGGTCACAGATACGCAGTATTTT

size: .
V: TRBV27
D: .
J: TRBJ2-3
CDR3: CASKAEPGISTDTQYF
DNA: TGTGCCAGCAAGGCAGAGCCTGGAATTAGCACAGATACGCAGTATTTT

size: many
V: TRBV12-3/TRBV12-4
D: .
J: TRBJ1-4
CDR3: CASNHGENRGKLFF
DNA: TGTGCCAGCAACCACGGGGAGAACCGGGGGAAACTGTTTTTT

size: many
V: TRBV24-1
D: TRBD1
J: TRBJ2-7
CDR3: CATSDWVQGAFEQYF
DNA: TGTGCCACCAGTGATTGGGTGCAGGGGGCCTTCGAGCAGTACTTC

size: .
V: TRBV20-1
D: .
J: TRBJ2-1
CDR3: CSARDYLSSYNEQFF
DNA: TGCAGTGCTAGAGATTACCTCAGCTCCTACAATGAGCAGTTCTTC

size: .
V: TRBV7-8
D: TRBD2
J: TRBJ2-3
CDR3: CASLLAVRDTQYF
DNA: TGTGCCAGCTTGCTAGCGGTTAGAGATACGCAGTATTTT

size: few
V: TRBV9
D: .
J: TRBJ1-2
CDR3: CASSVEGERSGYTF
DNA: TGTGCCAGCAGCGTAGAAGGAGAGAGGTCGGGCTACACCTTC

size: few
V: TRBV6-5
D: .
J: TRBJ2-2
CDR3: CASSYAGTGELFF
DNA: TGTGCCAGCAGTTACGCCGGAACCGGGGAGCTGTTTTTT

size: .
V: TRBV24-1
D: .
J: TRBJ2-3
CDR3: CATSDRSHLATDTQYF
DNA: TGTGCCACCAGTGATCGTAGCCATCTCGCAACAGATACGCAGTATTTT

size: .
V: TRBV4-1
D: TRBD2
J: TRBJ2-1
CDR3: CASSNSGSTNRDEQFF
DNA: TGCGCCAGCAGCAATAGCGGGAGTACCAATAGGGATGAGCAGTTCTTC

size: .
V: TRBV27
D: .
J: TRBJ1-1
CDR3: CASSTGLRGTEAFF
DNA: TGTGCCAGCAGTACGGGGCTTAGGGGCACTGAAGCTTTCTTT

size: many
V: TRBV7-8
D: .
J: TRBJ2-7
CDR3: CASSLEERRAFSYEQYF
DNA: TGTGCCAGCAGCTTAGAAGAGAGGCGGGCTTTCTCCTACGAGCAGTACTTC

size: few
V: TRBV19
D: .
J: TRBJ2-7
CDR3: CASKSGQGGYEQYF
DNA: TGTGCCAGTAAGTCGGGCCAGGGGGGCTACGAGCAGTACTTC

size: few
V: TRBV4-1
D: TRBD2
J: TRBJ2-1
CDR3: CASSQEWSGSSDEQFF
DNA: TGCGCCAGCAGCCAAGAATGGAGCGGGAGTTCGGATGAGCAGTTCTTC

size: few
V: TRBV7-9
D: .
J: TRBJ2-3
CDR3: CASSPREAKADTQYF
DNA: TGTGCCAGCAGCCCCAGGGAGGCGAAGGCAGATACGCAGTATTTT

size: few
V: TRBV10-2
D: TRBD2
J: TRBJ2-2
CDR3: CASSESSGRLNTGELFF
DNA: TGCGCCAGCAGTGAGAGTAGCGGGAGATTGAACACCGGGGAGCTGTTTTTT

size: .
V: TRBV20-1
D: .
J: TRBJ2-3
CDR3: CSARNRVEVTDTQYF
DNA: TGCAGTGCTAGAAACAGGGTTGAGGTCACAGATACGCAGTATTTT

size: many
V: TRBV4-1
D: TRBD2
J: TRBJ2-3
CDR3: CASSQVSGGDTQYF
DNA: TGCGCCAGCAGCCAAGTTAGCGGGGGAGATACGCAGTATTTT

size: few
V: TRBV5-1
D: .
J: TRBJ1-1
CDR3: CASSSRGRDTEAFF
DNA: TGCGCCAGCAGCTCCAGGGGAAGGGACACTGAAGCTTTCTTT

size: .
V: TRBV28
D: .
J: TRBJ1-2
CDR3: CASSQTTYGYTF
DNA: TGTGCCAGCAGTCAGACGACCTATGGCTACACCTTC